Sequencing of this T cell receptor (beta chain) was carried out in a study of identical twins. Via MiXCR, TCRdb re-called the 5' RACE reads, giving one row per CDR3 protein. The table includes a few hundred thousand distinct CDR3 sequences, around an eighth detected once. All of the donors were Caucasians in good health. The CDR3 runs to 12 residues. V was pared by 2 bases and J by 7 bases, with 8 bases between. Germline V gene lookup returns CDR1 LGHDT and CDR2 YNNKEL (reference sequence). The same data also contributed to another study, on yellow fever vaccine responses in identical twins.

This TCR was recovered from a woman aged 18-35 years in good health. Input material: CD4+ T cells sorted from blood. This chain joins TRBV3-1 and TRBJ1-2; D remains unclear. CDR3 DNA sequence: TGTGCCAGCAGCCAAACGAAAGGTGGCTACACCTTC. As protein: CASSQTKGGYTF.